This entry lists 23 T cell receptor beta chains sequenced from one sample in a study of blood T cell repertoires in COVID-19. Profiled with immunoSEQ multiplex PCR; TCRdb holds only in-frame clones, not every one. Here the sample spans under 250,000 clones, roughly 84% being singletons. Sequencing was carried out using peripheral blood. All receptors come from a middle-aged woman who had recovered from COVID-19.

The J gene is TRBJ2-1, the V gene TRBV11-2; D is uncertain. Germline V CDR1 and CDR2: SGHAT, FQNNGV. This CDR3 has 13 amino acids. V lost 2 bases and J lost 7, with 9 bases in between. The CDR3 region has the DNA TGTGCCAGCAGCTTATCCACAGTTAATGAGCAGTTCTTC. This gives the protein CASSLSTVNEQFF. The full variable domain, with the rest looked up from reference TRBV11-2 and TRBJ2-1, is EAGVAQSPRYKIIEKRQSVAFWCNPISGHATLYWYQQILGQGPKLLIQFQNNGVVDDSQLPKDRFSAERLKGVDSTLKIQPAKLEDSAVYLCASSLSTVNEQFFGPGTRLTVL.

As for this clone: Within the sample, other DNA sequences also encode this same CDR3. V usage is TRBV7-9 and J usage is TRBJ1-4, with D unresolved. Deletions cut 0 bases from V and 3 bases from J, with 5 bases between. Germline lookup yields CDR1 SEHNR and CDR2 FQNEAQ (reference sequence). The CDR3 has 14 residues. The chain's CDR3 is CASSLAGANEKLFF. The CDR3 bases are TGTGCCAGCAGCTTAGCCGGAGCTAATGAAAAACTGTTTTTT.

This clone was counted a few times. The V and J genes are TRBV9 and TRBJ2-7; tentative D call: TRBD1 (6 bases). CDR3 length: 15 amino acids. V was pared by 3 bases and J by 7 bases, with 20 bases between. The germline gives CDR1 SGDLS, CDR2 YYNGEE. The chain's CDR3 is CASSAHPTGFGEQYF. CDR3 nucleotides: TGTGCCAGCAGCGCCCACCCGACAGGTTTCGGGGAGCAGTACTTC.

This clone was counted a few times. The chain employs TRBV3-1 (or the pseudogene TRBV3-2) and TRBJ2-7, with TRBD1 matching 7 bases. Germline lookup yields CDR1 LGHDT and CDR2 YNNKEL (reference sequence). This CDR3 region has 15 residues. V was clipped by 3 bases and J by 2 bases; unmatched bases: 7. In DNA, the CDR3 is TGTGCCAGCAGCCAGGGAACAGGGGCTGCCTACGAGCAGTACTTC. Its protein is CASSQGTGAAYEQYF.

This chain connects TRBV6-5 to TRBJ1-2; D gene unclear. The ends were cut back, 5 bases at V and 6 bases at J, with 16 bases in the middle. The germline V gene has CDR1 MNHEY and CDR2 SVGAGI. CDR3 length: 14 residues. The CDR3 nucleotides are TGTGCCAGCAGTCCGAAGACCCCCGCGGATGGCTACACCTTC. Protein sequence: CASSPKTPADGYTF.

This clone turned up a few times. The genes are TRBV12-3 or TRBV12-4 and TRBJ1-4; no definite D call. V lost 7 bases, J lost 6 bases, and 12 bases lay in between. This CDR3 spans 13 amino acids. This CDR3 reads CASTLREDEKLFF. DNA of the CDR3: TGTGCCAGCACCTTGAGGGAGGATGAAAAACTGTTTTTT.

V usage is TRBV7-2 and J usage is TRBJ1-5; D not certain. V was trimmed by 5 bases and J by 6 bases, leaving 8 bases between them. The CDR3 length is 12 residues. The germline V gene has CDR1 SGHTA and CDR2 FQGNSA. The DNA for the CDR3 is TGTGCCAGCAGCACCCCGGGTCAGCCCCAGCATTTT. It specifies CASSTPGQPQHF.

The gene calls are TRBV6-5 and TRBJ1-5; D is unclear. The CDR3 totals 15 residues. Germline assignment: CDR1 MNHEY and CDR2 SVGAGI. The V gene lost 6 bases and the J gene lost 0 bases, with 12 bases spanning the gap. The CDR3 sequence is CASSLVASSNQPQHF. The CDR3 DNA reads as TGTGCCAGCAGCCTAGTGGCATCTAGCAATCAGCCCCAGCATTTT.

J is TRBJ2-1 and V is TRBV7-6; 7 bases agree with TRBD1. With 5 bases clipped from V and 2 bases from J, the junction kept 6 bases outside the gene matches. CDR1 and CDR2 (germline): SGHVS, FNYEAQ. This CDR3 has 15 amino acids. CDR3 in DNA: TGTGCCAGCAGCCAAGGACAGGCCCCCTACAATGAGCAGTTCTTC. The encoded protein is CASSQGQAPYNEQFF.

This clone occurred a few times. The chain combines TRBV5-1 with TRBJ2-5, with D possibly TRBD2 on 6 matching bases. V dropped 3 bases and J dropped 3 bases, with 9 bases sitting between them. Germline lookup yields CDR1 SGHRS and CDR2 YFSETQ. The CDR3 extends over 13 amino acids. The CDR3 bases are TGCGCCAGCAGCTCAGGCGGGGAAGAGACCCAGTACTTC. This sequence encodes CASSSGGEETQYF.

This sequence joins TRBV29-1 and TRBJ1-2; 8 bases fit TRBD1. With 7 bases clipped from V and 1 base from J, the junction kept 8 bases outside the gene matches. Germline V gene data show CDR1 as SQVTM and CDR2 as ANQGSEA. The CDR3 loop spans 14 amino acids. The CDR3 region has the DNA TGCAGCGGAGGCCCGGACAGGGATAACTATGGCTACACCTTC. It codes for CSGGPDRDNYGYTF.

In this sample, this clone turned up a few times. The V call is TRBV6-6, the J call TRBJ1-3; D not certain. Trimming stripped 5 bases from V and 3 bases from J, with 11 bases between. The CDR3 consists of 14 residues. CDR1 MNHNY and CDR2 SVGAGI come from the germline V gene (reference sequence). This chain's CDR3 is CASSTGGVGNTIYF. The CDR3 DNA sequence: TGTGCCAGCAGTACTGGCGGTGTTGGAAACACCATATATTTT.

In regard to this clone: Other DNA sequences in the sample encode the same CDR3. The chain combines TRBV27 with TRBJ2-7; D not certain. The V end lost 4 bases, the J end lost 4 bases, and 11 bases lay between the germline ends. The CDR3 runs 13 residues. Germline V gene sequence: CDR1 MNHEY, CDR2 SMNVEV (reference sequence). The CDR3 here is CASSYGSGYEQYF. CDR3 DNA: TGTGCCAGCAGTTACGGGTCTGGGTACGAGCAGTACTTC.

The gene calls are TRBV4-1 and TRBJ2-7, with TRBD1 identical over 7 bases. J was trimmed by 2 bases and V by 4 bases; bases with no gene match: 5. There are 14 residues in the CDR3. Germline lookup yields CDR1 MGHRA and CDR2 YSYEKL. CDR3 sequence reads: CASSRVTGPYEQYF. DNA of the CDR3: TGCGCCAGCAGCCGGGTGACAGGGCCCTACGAGCAGTACTTC.

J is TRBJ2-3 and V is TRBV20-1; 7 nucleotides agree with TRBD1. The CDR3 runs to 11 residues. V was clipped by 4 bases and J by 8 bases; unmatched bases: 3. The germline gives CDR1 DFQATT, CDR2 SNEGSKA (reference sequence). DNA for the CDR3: TGCAGTGCTAACCGGGACAGTACGCAGTATTTT. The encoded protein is CSANRDSTQYF.

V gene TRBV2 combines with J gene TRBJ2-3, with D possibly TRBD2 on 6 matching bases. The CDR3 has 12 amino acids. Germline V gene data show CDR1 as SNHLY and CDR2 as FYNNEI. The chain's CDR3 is CAAGIHADTQYF. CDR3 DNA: TGTGCTGCGGGGATACACGCAGATACGCAGTATTTT.

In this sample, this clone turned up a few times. The CDR3 coding sequence is TGTGCCAGCAGTACCCCCTCCGGCGGCTCCTACGAGCAGTACTTC. It translates to CASSTPSGGSYEQYF. The rearrangement joins TRBV28 to TRBJ2-7, with no clear D. The CDR3 has 15 amino acids. V dropped 5 bases and J dropped 0 bases, with 14 bases sitting between them. In germline, CDR1 is MDHEN, CDR2 SYDVKM.

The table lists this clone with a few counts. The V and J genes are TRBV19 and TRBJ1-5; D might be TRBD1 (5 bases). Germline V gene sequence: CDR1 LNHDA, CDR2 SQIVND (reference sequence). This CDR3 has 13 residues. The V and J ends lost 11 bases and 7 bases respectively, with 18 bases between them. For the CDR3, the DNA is TGTGCCGGCGGAGGGGCCGTAACGCAGCCCCAGCATTTT. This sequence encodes CAGGGAVTQPQHF.

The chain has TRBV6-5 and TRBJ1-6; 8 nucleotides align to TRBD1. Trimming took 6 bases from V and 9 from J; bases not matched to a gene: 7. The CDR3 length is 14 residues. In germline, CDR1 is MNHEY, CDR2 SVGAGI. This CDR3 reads CASSPNRGSSPLHF. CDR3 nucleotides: TGTGCCAGCAGCCCCAACAGGGGGAGTTCACCCCTCCACTTT.

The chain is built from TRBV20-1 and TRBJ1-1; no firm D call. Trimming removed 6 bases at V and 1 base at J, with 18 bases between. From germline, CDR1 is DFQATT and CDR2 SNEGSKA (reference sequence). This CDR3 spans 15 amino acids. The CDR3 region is CSASAPGQANTEAFF. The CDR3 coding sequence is TGCAGTGCGAGTGCTCCTGGCCAGGCGAACACTGAAGCTTTCTTT.

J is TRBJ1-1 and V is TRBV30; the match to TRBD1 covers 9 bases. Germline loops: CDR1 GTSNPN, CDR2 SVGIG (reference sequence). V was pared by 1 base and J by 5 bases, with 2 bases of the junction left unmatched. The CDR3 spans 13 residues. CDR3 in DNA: TGTGCCTGGAGTGCAGGGACAGGGACTGAAGCTTTCTTT. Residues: CAWSAGTGTEAFF.

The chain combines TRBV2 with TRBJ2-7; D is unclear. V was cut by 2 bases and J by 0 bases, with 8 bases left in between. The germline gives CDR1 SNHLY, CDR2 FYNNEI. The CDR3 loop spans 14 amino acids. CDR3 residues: CASSELVYSYEQYF. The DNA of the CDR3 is TGTGCCAGCAGTGAACTCGTGTACTCCTACGAGCAGTACTTC.

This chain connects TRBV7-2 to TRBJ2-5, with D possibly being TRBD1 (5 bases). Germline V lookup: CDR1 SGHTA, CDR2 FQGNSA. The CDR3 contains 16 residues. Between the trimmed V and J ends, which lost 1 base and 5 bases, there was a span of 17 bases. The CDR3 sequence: CASSLGGRAASETQYF. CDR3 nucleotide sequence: TGTGCCAGCAGCTTAGGGGGCAGGGCGGCATCGGAGACCCAGTACTTC.